This TCR beta chain comes out of a study of cytomegalovirus exposure and HLA in healthy donors. Study context: Unique TCRs from HLA-typed donors, about 78 million of them, were held in an early data release. Among the approximately 370 donors who were genotyped, about 80% fell in the genetic ancestry cluster that is associated with self-reported Caucasian donors.

CDR3 length: 15 amino acids. Trimming left V 7 bases short and J 4 bases short, with 19 bases between. The V gene's germline CDR1 is SEHNR and CDR2 FQNEAQ (reference sequence). The PCR contained 60 Vbeta and 13 Jbeta primers. TCRdb's table, derived via immunoSEQ multiplex PCR, lists solely in-frame clones and lacks some. The sample records 95,000 to 150,000 clones, over 70% being singletons. Sequenced sample: PBMCs. The chain is built from TRBV7-9 and TRBJ1-2; weak D call: TRBD1 (5 bases). The receptor comes from a man aged 18 to 35 in good health and CMV-seropositive. The CDR3 sequence: CASKNQAGSGYGYTF. The CDR3 coding sequence is TGTGCCAGCAAAAACCAAGCAGGGTCCGGCTATGGCTACACCTTC.